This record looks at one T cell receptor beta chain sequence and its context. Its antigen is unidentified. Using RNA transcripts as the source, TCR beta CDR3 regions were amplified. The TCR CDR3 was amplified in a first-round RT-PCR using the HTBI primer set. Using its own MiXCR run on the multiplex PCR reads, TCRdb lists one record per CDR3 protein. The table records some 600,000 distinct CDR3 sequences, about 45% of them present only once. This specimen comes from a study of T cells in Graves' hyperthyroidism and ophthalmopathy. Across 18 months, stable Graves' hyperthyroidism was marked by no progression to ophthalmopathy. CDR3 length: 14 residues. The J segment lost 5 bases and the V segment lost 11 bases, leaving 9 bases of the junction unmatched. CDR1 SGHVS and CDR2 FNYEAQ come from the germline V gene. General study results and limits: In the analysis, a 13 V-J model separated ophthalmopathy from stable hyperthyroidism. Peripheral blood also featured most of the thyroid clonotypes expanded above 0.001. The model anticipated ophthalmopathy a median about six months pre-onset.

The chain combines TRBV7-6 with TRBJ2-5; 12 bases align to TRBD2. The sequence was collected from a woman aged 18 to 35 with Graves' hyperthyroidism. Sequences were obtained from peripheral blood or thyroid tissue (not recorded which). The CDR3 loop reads CAPSSGRATETQYF. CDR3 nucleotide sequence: TGTGCCCCCTCTAGCGGGAGGGCCACGGAGACCCAGTACTTC.